Listed below are T cell receptor beta chains from one sample, sequenced in a study of T cell changes during pregnancy in multiple sclerosis. This table comes from immunoSEQ multiplex PCR, and its TCRdb copy is limited to in-frame clones, with some not included. This table holds around 100,000 clones, 92% found once. This specimen consisted of peripheral blood, obtained after pregnancy. All receptors derive from a female donor with multiple sclerosis, enrolled in a pregnancy study. Each CDR3 is given with its conserved first and last residue. The D gene is left open where the match is weak. Rows may omit the clone size; those that give it use once, few, many or a size class.

14,TRBV18,NA,TRBJ2-6,NA,TGTGCCAGCTCACCCACTGCTGGGGCCAACGTCCTGACTTTC,CASSPTAGANVLTF
15,TRBV27,NA,TRBJ1-1,TRBD1,TGTGCCAGCAGTCGGTACAGGGGGGGTCTCGCTGAAGCTTTCTTT,CASSRYRGGLAEAFF
17,TRBV27,NA,TRBJ2-7,TRBD1,TGTGCCAGCAGAGACGAAGACAGGGTTAAAGGGGACTACGAGCAGTACTTC,CASRDEDRVKGDYEQYF
14,TRBV27,once,TRBJ1-1,TRBD1,TGTGCCAGCAGGATCACAGGGGGAAGCACTGAAGCTTTCTTT,CASRITGGSTEAFF
15,TRBV6-1,NA,TRBJ1-5,NA,TGTGCCAGCAGTGAAGGGAGGTATAGCAATCAGCCCCAGCATTTT,CASSEGRYSNQPQHF
15,TRBV5-4,NA,TRBJ2-2,TRBD1,TGTGCCAGCAGCCGCGACAGGGTTCACACCGGGGAGCTGTTTTTT,CASSRDRVHTGELFF
15,TRBV6-1,NA,TRBJ1-4,TRBD1,TGTGCCAGCAGCGCGGGACAGGGGTGGAATGAAAAACTGTTTTTT,CASSAGQGWNEKLFF
15,TRBV7-6,NA,TRBJ2-1,NA,TGTGCCAGCAGCCCCACTAGTGGCTCCTACAATGAGCAGTTCTTC,CASSPTSGSYNEQFF
16,TRBV19,NA,TRBJ1-5,NA,TGTGCCAGTAGTCCCAGGCCCGGGGTTAGCAATCAGCCCCAGCATTTT,CASSPRPGVSNQPQHF
14,TRBV9,NA,TRBJ1-1,NA,TGTGCCAGCAGCGTACAGGGTTATGGCACTGAAGCTTTCTTT,CASSVQGYGTEAFF
15,TRBV28,NA,TRBJ1-1,TRBD1,TGTGCCAGCAGTTACGACAGGGGTGGTAACACTGAAGCTTTCTTT,CASSYDRGGNTEAFF
14,TRBV11-2,NA,TRBJ2-3,NA,TGTGCCAGCAGCCTCGGACTGAACACAGATACGCAGTATTTT,CASSLGLNTDTQYF
13,TRBV4-2,NA,TRBJ1-4,NA,TGTGCCAGCACCCAGGCAGGAAATGAAAAACTGTTTTTT,CASTQAGNEKLFF
17,TRBV27,NA,TRBJ1-6,NA,NA,CASSFFGQSSYNSPLHF
16,TRBV14,many,TRBJ2-5,TRBD1,TGTGCCAGCAGCGCTACTTCCCGAGGGGGCGCGGAGACCCAGTACTTC,CASSATSRGGAETQYF
13,TRBV6-5,NA,TRBJ1-1,TRBD1,TGTGCCAGCAGTTACAGGGGGACAGGTGAAGCTTTCTTT,CASSYRGTGEAFF
17,TRBV4-1,NA,TRBJ2-2,NA,TGCGCCAGCAGCCAAGATGGCCAGGCAGGGTCCACCGGGGAGCTGTTTTTT,CASSQDGQAGSTGELFF
16,TRBV4-3,NA,TRBJ2-1,NA,TGCGCCAGCAGCCAAGATGGAGAGAGCTCCTACAATGAGCAGTTCTTC,CASSQDGESSYNEQFF
15,TRBV5-1,NA,TRBJ1-1,NA,TGCGCCAGCAGCTTTGGGGGGGTGAGTGTCACTGAAGCTTTCTTT,CASSFGGVSVTEAFF
15,TRBV19,NA,TRBJ1-5,NA,TGTGCCAGTAGTATAGTCGAAGGAGGCAATCAGCCCCAGCATTTT,CASSIVEGGNQPQHF
15,TRBV6-1,NA,TRBJ1-1,NA,TGTGCCAGCACTCAACGTGGGCCCATGAACACTGAAGCTTTCTTT,CASTQRGPMNTEAFF
15,TRBV6-5,NA,TRBJ1-2,TRBD1,TGTGCCAGCAGTTTGACAGGGGGCATCAACTATGGCTACACCTTC,CASSLTGGINYGYTF
13,TRBV28,NA,TRBJ2-2,TRBD1,TGTGCCAGCGGGGCAGGGGGCACCGGGGAGCTGTTTTTT,CASGAGGTGELFF
15,TRBV19,NA,TRBJ1-1,TRBD1,TGTGCCAGTAGTTCACGTTACAGGGGGAACACTGAAGCTTTCTTT,CASSSRYRGNTEAFF
16,TRBV11-3,NA,TRBJ1-5,NA,TGTGCCAGCAGCTTAGATAACAGTCTTAGCAATCAGCCCCAGCATTTT,CASSLDNSLSNQPQHF
16,TRBV19,NA,TRBJ1-2,NA,TGTGCCAGTAGTATTGGGGGGGCGAACTCAAACTATGGCTACACCTTC,CASSIGGANSNYGYTF
14,TRBV6-5,NA,TRBJ1-3,NA,TGTGCCAGCAGACCCGGACAGTCTGGAAACACCATATATTTT,CASRPGQSGNTIYF
17,TRBV5-8,NA,TRBJ2-1,TRBD2,TGTGCCAGCAGCCGGGGAATGGGGGGGAATTCGAGGAATGAGCAGTTCTTC,CASSRGMGGNSRNEQFF
14,TRBV11-3,NA,TRBJ2-1,NA,TGTGCCAGCAGCCGCCACCTGACAAGTAATGAGCAGTTCTTC,CASSRHLTSNEQFF
15,TRBV5-1,NA,TRBJ2-7,TRBD2,TGCGCCAGCAGCTCTGCGGGAGGGCCTCCCGACGAGCAGTACTTC,CASSSAGGPPDEQYF
17,TRBV19,NA,TRBJ1-1,TRBD1,TGTGCCAGTAGTACATACAGGGGCTCTTATATGAACACTGAAGCTTTCTTT,CASSTYRGSYMNTEAFF
14,TRBV11-3,NA,TRBJ1-1,NA,TGTGCCAGCAGCAGAGGCGGGACGAACACTGAAGCTTTCTTT,CASSRGGTNTEAFF
13,TRBV9,few,TRBJ1-1,NA,TGTGCCAGCAGCGTAGACGGGTACACTGAAGCTTTCTTT,CASSVDGYTEAFF
15,TRBV19,NA,TRBJ1-2,TRBD1,TGTGCCAGTAGTATACAGGGACAGGGGAACTATGGCTACACCTTC,CASSIQGQGNYGYTF
13,TRBV7-9,once,TRBJ1-2,NA,TGTGCCAGCAGCCCTCGCCCAGGGGATGGCTACACCTTC,CASSPRPGDGYTF
15,TRBV10-3,NA,TRBJ2-7,NA,TGTGCCATCAGTGCGGATCCGGGGAATTTGGCCGAGCAGTACTTC,CAISADPGNLAEQYF
13,TRBV6-5,NA,TRBJ2-7,TRBD2,TGTGCCAGCAGTCTAGCGGGAGGGGGGGAGCAGTACTTC,CASSLAGGGEQYF
16,TRBV7-8,once,TRBJ1-6,NA,TGTGCCAGCACCTTGCGAGTTTGGGGGGATAATTCACCCCTCCACTTT,CASTLRVWGDNSPLHF
13,TRBV7-8,NA,TRBJ2-7,TRBD1,TGTGCCAGCACCCAGGGGGCGTCCTACGAGCAGTACTTC,CASTQGASYEQYF
14,TRBV19,NA,TRBJ2-7,NA,TGTGCCAGTAGTATAGAGGGCAGGGCCTACGAGCAGTACTTC,CASSIEGRAYEQYF
16,TRBV5-4,NA,TRBJ2-1,TRBD2,TGTGCCAGCAGCCCGACGGGGGGGGTCGCGTACAATGAGCAGTTCTTC,CASSPTGGVAYNEQFF
13,TRBV2,NA,TRBJ1-6,TRBD1,TGTGCCAGCAGGGACAGGTATAATTCACCCCTCCACTTT,CASRDRYNSPLHF
13,TRBV19,medium-sized,TRBJ2-1,TRBD1,TGTGCCAGTAGTATGACAGGGCTGGATGAGCAGTTCTTC,CASSMTGLDEQFF
15,TRBV7-2,few,TRBJ2-2,TRBD2,TGTGCCAGCAGCTTGGAAGCGGGGGGTACCGGGGAGCTGTTTTTT,CASSLEAGGTGELFF
12,TRBV2,NA,TRBJ1-2,NA,TGTGCCAGCAGTGTCGCGGGGTATGGCTACACCTTC,CASSVAGYGYTF
14,TRBV30,NA,TRBJ2-1,NA,TGTGCCTGCAACGGTCCCTCTCGTCTCCCCGAGCAGTTCTTC,CACNGPSRLPEQFF
13,TRBV30,NA,TRBJ1-2,TRBD1,TGTGCCTGGAGTGTAGGACAGGGAGAAGGCTACACCTTC,CAWSVGQGEGYTF
16,TRBV2,NA,TRBJ2-1,TRBD2,TGTGCCAGCAGTGGGCTCCCGGGAGGGCTCTACAATGAGCAGTTCTTC,CASSGLPGGLYNEQFF
14,TRBV7-9,once,TRBJ2-5,TRBD2,TGTGCCAGCAGCTTTCTGGGGGGGCAAGAGACCCAGTACTTC,CASSFLGGQETQYF
15,TRBV4-1,NA,TRBJ1-5,NA,TGCGCCAGCAGCCAAGAATCGGGGAACAATCAGCCCCAGCATTTT,CASSQESGNNQPQHF
11,TRBV28,once,TRBJ2-3,NA,TGTGCCAGCAGACTAGAAGGTACGCAGTATTTT,CASRLEGTQYF
12,TRBV7-2,NA,TRBJ2-1,NA,TGTGCCAGCAGCTTTGCCGGGGATGAGCAGTTCTTC,CASSFAGDEQFF
16,TRBV5-1,NA,TRBJ2-2,TRBD2,TGCGCCAGCAGCTTGGCAGGCGGGAGCGGCACCGGGGAGCTGTTTTTT,CASSLAGGSGTGELFF
13,TRBV5-1,once,TRBJ1-2,TRBD1,TGCGCCAGCAGGATATCGGGACAGTCTGGCTACACCTTC,CASRISGQSGYTF
15,TRBV7-9,NA,TRBJ2-5,TRBD2,TGTGCCAGCAGCCCATCACTAGCGGGTGATGAGACCCAGTACTTC,CASSPSLAGDETQYF
14,TRBV5-1,NA,TRBJ1-1,NA,TGCGCCAGCAGCGGGGGACAAGAGAACACTGAAGCTTTCTTT,CASSGGQENTEAFF
13,TRBV10-3,NA,TRBJ1-2,TRBD1,TGTGCCATCAGTGGGGACAGGACCTATGGCTACACCTTC,CAISGDRTYGYTF
14,TRBV27,NA,TRBJ2-7,TRBD2,TGTGCCAGCAGTTTGGGGGGGGGTGAAAGCGAGCAGTACTTC,CASSLGGGESEQYF
14,TRBV10-3,NA,TRBJ2-2,TRBD1,TGTGCCACCCGACAGGGGGCGGACACCGGGGAGCTGTTTTTT,CATRQGADTGELFF